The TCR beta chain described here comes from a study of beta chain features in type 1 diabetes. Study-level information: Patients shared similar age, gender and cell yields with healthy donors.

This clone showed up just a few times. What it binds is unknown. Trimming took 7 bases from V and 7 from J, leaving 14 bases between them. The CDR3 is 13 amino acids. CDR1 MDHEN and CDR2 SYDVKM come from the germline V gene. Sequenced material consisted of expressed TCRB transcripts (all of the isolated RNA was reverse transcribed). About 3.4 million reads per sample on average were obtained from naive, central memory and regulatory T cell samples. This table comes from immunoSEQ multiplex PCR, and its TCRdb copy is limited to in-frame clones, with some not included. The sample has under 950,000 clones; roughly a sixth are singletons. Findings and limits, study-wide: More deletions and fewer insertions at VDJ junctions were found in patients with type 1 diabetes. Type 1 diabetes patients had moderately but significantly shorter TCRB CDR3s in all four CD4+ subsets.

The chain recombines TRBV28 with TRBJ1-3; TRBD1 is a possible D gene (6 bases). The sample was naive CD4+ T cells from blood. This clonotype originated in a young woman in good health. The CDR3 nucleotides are TGTGCCAGCATGCCAGGGGACTTGAACACCATATATTTT. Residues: CASMPGDLNTIYF.